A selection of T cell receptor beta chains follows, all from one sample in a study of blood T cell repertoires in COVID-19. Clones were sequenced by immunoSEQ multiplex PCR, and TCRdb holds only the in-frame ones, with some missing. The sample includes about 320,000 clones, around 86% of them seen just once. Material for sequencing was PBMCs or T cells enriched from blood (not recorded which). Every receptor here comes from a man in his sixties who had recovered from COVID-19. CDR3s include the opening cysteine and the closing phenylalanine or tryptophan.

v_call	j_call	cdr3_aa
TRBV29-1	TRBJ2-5	CSVFGAGAGETQYF
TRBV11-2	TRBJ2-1	CASSAGIPREDEQFF
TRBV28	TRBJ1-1	CASYRGLNTEAFF
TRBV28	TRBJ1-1	CASSPAWGVNTEAFF
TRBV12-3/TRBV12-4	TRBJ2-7	CASTLRGGHEQYF
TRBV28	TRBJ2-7	CASSSAGGARYYEQYF
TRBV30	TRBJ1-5	CAWGDNSNQPQHF
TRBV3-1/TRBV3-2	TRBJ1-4	CASRPQGIREKLFF
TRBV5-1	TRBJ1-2	CASSPGTPGYGYTF
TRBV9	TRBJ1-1	CASSVAGDTEAFF
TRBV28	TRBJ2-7	CASSFPPTGNYEQYF
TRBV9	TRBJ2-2	CASSPSGTSGRAGTGELFF
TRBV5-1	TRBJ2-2	CASSLPWTGVNTGELFF
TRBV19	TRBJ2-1	CASTRVAGGNNEQFF
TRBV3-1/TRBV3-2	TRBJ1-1	CASSQGRGTTNTEAFF
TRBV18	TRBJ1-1	CASSPDRLNTEAFF
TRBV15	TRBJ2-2	CATSVPPGLAAYSGELFF
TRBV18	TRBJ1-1	CASSLGGRDTEAFF
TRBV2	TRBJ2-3	CASSPRLAGTTDTQYF
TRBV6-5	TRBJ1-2	CASSPDSNYGYTF
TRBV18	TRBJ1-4	CASSPRTGQGGYEKLFF
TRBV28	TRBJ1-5	CASSRQNNQPQHF
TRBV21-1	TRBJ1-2	CASSSKAGTGFGMRDGYTF
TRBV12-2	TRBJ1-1	CASRLASGDQTNTEAFF
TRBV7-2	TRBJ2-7	CASSLYGLGGFYEQYF